A single sample is the source of the 3 T cell receptor beta chains below, sequenced in a study of T cells in narcolepsy. Method: immunoSEQ multiplex PCR; TCRdb's copy keeps in-frame clones and lacks some. The sample records over 25,000 clones, almost 80% being singletons. The specimen sequenced was memory (CD45RA-) CD4+ T cells from blood. These receptors all stem from a human donor in good health.

This clone was counted a few times. The CDR3 loop reads CASSPTGIEQFF. The CDR3 DNA reads TGTGCCAGCAGCCCAACCGGTATTGAGCAGTTCTTC. The chain employs TRBV7-9 and TRBJ2-1; no clear D gene. V was trimmed by 5 bases and J by 9 bases, leaving 11 bases between them. The CDR3 consists of 12 residues. CDR1 is SEHNR, CDR2 FQNEAQ, per germline (reference sequence).

The chain recombines TRBV18 with TRBJ1-5; possibly TRBD1 for D (6 bases). CDR3 length equals 15 residues. CDR1 and CDR2 (germline): KGHSH, LQKENI. The V gene lost 6 bases and the J gene lost 4 bases, with 16 bases spanning the gap. CDR3 bases: TGTGCCAGCTCTTCTTTAGGGGGTGAAAATCAGCCCCAGCATTTT. This gives the protein CASSSLGGENQPQHF.

The genes are TRBV9 and TRBJ2-7; 8 bases are a match to TRBD2. V trimming: 3 bases; J trimming: 3 bases; junction bases outside the gene matches: 11. Germline assignment: CDR1 SGDLS and CDR2 YYNGEE. This CDR3 comprises 16 residues. The CDR3 region is CASSAQDSGGLYEQYF. CDR3 bases: TGTGCCAGCAGCGCCCAGGATTCGGGGGGGCTCTACGAGCAGTACTTC.